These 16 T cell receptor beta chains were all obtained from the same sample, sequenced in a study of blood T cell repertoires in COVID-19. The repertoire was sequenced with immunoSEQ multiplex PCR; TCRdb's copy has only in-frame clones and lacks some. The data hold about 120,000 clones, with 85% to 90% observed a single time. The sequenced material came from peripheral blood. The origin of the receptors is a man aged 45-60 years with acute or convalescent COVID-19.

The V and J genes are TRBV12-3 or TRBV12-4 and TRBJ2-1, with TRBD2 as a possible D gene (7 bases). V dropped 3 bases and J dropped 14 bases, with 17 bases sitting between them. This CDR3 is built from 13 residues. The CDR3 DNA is TGTGCCAGCAGTTTGCAAGTCGGGGGGCAGGAGTTCTTC. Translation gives CASSLQVGGQEFF.

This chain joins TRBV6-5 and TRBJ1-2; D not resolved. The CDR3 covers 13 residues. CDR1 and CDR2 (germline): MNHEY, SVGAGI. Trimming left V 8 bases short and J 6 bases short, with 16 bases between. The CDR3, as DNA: TGTGCCAGCGAACGGGGTGTTTCGGATGGCTACACCTTC. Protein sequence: CASERGVSDGYTF.

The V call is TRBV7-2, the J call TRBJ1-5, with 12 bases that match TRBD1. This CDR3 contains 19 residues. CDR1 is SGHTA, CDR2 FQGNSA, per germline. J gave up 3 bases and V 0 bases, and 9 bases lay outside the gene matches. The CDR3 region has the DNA TGTGCCAGCAGCTTAGCCGGGACAGGGGGCCTCTCCCTCAATCAGCCCCAGCATTTT. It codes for CASSLAGTGGLSLNQPQHF.

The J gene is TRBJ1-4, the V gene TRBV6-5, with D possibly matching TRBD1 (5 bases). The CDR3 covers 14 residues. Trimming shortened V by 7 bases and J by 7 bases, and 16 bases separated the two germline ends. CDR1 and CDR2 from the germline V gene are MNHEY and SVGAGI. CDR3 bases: TGTGCCAGCACCGGGGGAGGGCTGGGTGAAAAACTGTTTTTT. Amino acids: CASTGGGLGEKLFF.

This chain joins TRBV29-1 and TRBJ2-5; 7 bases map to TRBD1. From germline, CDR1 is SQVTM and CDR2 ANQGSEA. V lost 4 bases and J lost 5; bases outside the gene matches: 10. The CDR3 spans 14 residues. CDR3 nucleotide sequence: TGCAGCGTTGGAGGGCCGACAGGGTGGGAGACCCAGTACTTC. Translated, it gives CSVGGPTGWETQYF. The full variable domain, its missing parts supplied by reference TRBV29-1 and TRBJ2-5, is SAVISQKPSRDICQRGTSLTIQCQVDSQVTMMFWYRQQPGQSLTLIATANQGSEATYESGFVIDKFPISRPNLTFSTLTVSNMSPEDSSIYLCSVGGPTGWETQYFGPGTRLLVL.

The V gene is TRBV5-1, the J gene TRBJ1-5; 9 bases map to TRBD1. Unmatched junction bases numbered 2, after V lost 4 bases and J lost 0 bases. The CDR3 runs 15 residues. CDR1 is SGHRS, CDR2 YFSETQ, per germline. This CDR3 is CASSAGQGSNQPQHF. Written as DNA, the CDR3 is TGCGCCAGCAGCGCGGGACAGGGTAGCAATCAGCCCCAGCATTTT.

The CDR3 DNA reads as TGTGCCAGCAGCTTAGCGCTCAGGGGGGAAGATACGCAGTATTTT. Amino acid sequence: CASSLALRGEDTQYF. The chain has TRBV7-9 and TRBJ2-3; D might be TRBD1 (7 bases). The germline V gene has CDR1 SEHNR and CDR2 FQNEAQ (reference sequence). V shed 0 bases and J shed 5 bases, with 12 bases lying between them. The CDR3 has 15 residues.

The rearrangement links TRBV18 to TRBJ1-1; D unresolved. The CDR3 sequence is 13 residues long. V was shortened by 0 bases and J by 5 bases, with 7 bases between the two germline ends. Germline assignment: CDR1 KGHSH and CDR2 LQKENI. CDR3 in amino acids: CASSPPGVTEAFF. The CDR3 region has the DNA TGTGCCAGCTCACCACCTGGAGTTACTGAAGCTTTCTTT.

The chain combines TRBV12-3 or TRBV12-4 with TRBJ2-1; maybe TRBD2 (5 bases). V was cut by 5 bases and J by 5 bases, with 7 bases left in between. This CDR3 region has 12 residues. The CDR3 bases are TGTGCCAGCAGTCGAGCGGACAATGAGCAGTTCTTC. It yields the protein CASSRADNEQFF.

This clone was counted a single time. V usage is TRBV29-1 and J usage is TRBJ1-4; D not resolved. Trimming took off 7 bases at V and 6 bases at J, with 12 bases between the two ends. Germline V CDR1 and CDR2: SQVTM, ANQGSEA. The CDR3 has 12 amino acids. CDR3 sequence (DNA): TGCAGCGCCGGAGAGTTTTATGAAAAACTGTTTTTT. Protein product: CSAGEFYEKLFF.

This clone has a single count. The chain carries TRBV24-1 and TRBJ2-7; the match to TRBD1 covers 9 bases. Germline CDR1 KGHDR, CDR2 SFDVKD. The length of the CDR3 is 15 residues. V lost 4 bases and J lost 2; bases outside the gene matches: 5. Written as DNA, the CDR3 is TGTGCCACCAGTGACCCGGGACAGGGAACCTACGAGCAGTACTTC. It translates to CATSDPGQGTYEQYF.

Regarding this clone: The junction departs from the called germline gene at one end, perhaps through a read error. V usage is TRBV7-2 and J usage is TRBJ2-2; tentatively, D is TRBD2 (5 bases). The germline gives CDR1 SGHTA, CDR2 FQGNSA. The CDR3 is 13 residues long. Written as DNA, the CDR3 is TGTGCCAGCGGCTTATCGGACTTCGGGGAGCTGTTTTTT. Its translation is CASGLSDFGELFF.

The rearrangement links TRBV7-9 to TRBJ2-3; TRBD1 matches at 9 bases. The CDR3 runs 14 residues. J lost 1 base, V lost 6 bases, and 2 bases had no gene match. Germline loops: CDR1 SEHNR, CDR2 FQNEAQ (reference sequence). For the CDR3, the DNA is TGTGCCAGCAGACGGGACAGGGGCACAGATACGCAGTATTTT. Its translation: CASRRDRGTDTQYF.

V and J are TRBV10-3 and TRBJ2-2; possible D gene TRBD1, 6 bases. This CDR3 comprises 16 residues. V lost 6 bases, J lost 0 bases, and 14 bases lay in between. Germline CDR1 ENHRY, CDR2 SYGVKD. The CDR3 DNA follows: TGTGCCATCAGAGACCGGGACACTGCGAACACCGGGGAGCTGTTTTTT. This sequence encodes CAIRDRDTANTGELFF.

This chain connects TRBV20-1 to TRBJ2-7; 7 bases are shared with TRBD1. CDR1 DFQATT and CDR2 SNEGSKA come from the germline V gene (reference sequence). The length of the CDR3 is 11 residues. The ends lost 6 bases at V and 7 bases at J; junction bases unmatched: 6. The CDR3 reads CSALTGREQYF. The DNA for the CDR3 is TGCAGTGCCTTGACAGGGCGAGAGCAGTACTTC.

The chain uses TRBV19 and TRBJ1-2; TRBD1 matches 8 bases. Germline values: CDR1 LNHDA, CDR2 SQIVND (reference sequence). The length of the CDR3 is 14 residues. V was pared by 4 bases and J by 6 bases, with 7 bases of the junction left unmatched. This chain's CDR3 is CASSTSRDRNGYTF. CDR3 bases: TGTGCCAGTAGTACTTCCCGGGACAGGAATGGCTACACCTTC.